This T cell receptor beta chain was sequenced in a study of shared clonotypes between healthy human individuals (dated by TCRdb to 2018 to 2020). Context from the whole study: The cohort included three men and two women between 18 and 49 years of age. Per donor, three plates each were used for CD4 naive and CD4 memory, two for CD8 naive, and one for CD8 memory. To increase sequencing depth and limit assay-specific biases, different laboratories used diverse techniques to prepare libraries and sequence TCR repertoires. Between about 0.8 and 9 billion PBMCs per donor were obtained by leukapheresis. To estimate repertoire size and how much clonotypes are shared between individuals, the study performed deep sequencing of blood TCR repertoires from five healthy adults.

This clone came up once. Its cognate antigen has yet to be identified. Qualities for individual bases were not recorded, and no much larger clone is one base off. The donors were healthy, HIV-negative adults with no recently reported acute infections or vaccinations. Only Caucasian adults living in Nashville, Tennessee, USA were represented among the donors. CD4+ T cells were enriched by magnetic negative selection; naive cells were then positively selected on CD45RA, and the negative fraction formed the memory subset. Blood was obtained by leukapheresis, after which PBMCs were separated by Ficoll-Histopaque density gradient centrifugation and cryopreserved in liquid nitrogen vapor phase. Analytical flow cytometry was used to check the purity and quantity of every magnetically sorted T cell population. Genomic DNA was isolated from each sorted fraction and quantified by UV absorbance on a Nanodrop 2000c.

V lost 6 bases and J lost 6 bases; the stretch between them is 9 bases long. The CDR3, cysteine through phenylalanine, is 11 amino acids long. Left in the record is the CDR3 DNA by itself, 33 bases read in frame from the first base. CDR1 SNHLY and CDR2 FYNNEI were looked up in the germline V gene. Overall study outcomes, separate from this receptor: Larger estimated clonotype richness was generally found for naive subsets than for memory subsets. Even with the large sequencing depth, rarefaction of the sorted-subset datasets indicated that sequencing was incomplete. About 5% of naive CD4, 3.5% of naive CD8, 2% to 2.5% of memory CD4, and approximately 0.39% of memory CD8 clonotypes were shared across a handful of donors. Compared with non-shared clonotypes, the clonotypes found in all four sorted-subset donors had higher generation probabilities. Sampling was restricted to blood, and TCR repertoires in tissue are likely to differ from TCR repertoires in blood. Because the study included a small number of donors, the genetic and exposure-history diversity represented was limited. Based on pairwise subsampling, the degree of clonotype sharing among donors was expected to be affected by sequencing depth.

Using the deep immunoSEQ assay, TCR CDR3 regions were amplified from genomic DNA by multiplex PCR. Genomic DNA extracted from each cell subset was distributed evenly over all wells of several immunoSEQ 96-well plates, and each plate served as one replicate. Each replicate PCR for sorted subsets received roughly 0.2 ug genomic DNA, equal to about 30,000 T cell genomes. Purified libraries were measured with a Qubit 3.0 fluorometer, size-checked on a Bioanalyzer 2100, and measured again with the KAPA Library Quantification kit. Every immunoSEQ 96-well plate was sequenced on a separate single-read 150-cycle Illumina NextSeq 550 flow cell. From the authors' description of their analysis: Because the immunoSEQ output included only junctional sequences and no quality scores, the filtering could not be the same as the filtering used for full-length reads. Sequences were annotated with PyIR, a Python wrapper for IgBLAST v1.9, and V/J genes and CDR3 were assigned using IMGT germline references. Reads were removed for weak V/J assignments (E-value above 1e-6), missing CDR3, stop codons, out-of-frame junctions, or ambiguous translated residues. V3J clonotypes were defined as sequences sharing an identical inferred V gene, J gene, and CDR3 amino acid sequence. Percentage overlap between repertoires was computed as shared unique clonotypes divided by the size of the smaller repertoire. Richness of each repertoire was evaluated using RTK rarefaction, the Chao1 estimator, and Recon v2.1 estimates of unobserved clonotypes. Generation probabilities for all TCRbeta clonotypes obtained by the gDNA method from a few donors were computed using OLGA. TCRdb obtained this table from immuneACCESS and retained in-frame rearrangements with V and J assigned. These tables miss some clones; where compared with another copy, unresolved V genes account for less than half of the shortfall, and the remainder is unexplained. V, J and clone size are those of that table, while D and trimming were read from the DNA. This sample lists hundreds of thousands of clones; 96% were detected once. Jointly, the top ten make up about 0.054% of the sample.

The receptor's source is a woman aged 25 to 45 in good health. Sample: naive CD4+ T cells sorted from blood. In light of the paper, this sample's cell subset or site label describes: CD45RA+ positively selected. The V and J segments used are TRBV2 and TRBJ2-7; the D gene assignment is ambiguous. In nucleotides, the sequence is TGTGCCAGCAGGCGGTCGAGCGAGCAGTACTTC. It is translated as CASRRSSEQYF.